The clone carrying this TCR beta chain was seen a single time. V was trimmed by 7 bases and J by 5 bases, leaving 17 bases between them. CDR1 is MNHEY and CDR2 is SVGAGI in the germline V gene. The CDR3 covers 15 residues. The data belong to a study of blood T cell repertoires in COVID-19. Study context: Spain, Italy and the United States supplied samples that represented acute and convalescent COVID-19. T cells, B-cell-depleted T cells, or PBMCs supplied cDNA or gDNA.

Methods used by the authors: Amplification of reference gene primers was used by the study to estimate nucleated cell counts. Assay used: immunoSEQ multiplex PCR; TCRdb lists only in-frame clones, some missing. V, J and clone size are taken as reported in that table, and D and trimming were inferred from the DNA itself. Of some 250,000 clones listed, roughly 89% were seen once; the top ten hold around 2.2%. The chain joins TRBV6-5 to TRBJ1-4; tentatively, D is TRBD1 (5 bases). Sequencing was done on a sample of peripheral blood. The origin of this receptor is a man aged 30-40 years who had recovered from COVID-19. The CDR3 protein is CASTTGREPNEKLFF. The CDR3 DNA reads as TGTGCCAGCACAACAGGACGAGAGCCCAATGAAAAACTGTTTTTT.